The clone carrying this T cell receptor beta chain was counted only a few times. The record originates from a study of T-cell reconstitution after alpha-beta-depleted transplantation in children. Unique molecular identifiers were incorporated during preparation of the TCRbeta library. TCRdb reprocessed the PCR reads via MiXCR and lists one record per CDR3 protein. Of about 350,000 distinct CDR3 sequences in the sample, 13% were seen once. The sample in question was PBMCs, obtained from the stem cell graft. The receptor was derived from a human donor who donated a stem cell graft to a child with Fanconi anemia.

For the CDR3, the DNA is TGTGCCAGCAGCTTAACGCAGGGCCAAGGCTACACCTTC. Residues: CASSLTQGQGYTF. V is TRBV7-9 and J is TRBJ1-2, with a tentative D call TRBD1 (5 bases). The CDR3 has 13 residues. Trimming cost V 2 bases and J 8 bases, with 12 bases left between them. Germline CDR1 reads SEHNR; CDR2 reads FQNEAQ (reference sequence).